The rows below give T cell receptor beta chains drawn from one sample of a study of T-cell reconstitution after alpha-beta-depleted transplantation in children. Using its own MiXCR run on the PCR reads, TCRdb lists one record per CDR3 protein. The top ten hold under 3% of the sample, which has around 480,000 distinct CDR3 sequences, approximately 29% seen once. The sample in question was PBMCs from the stem cell graft donor, obtained from the stem cell graft. The receptors were sampled from a human donor who donated a stem cell graft to a child with aplastic anemia. Each CDR3 is given with its conserved first and last residue. D genes are given only for firm matches. Part of the rows lack a size; the others show once, few, many or a class for expanded clones.

TRBJ1-1	NA	TRBV4-3	NA	CASSQVPRAGEAFF	TGCGCCAGCAGCCAAGTGCCGAGGGCGGGGGAAGCTTTCTTT
TRBJ2-1	NA	TRBV4-2	TRBD2	CASSQELRLAGLSSYNEQFF	TGTGCCAGCAGCCAAGAATTGAGACTAGCGGGCTTGAGCTCCTACAATGAGCAGTTCTTC
TRBJ2-2	few	TRBV5-1	NA	CASSLGREHGELFF	TGCGCCAGCAGCTTGGGCAGGGAGCACGGGGAGCTGTTTTTT
TRBJ1-2	NA	TRBV5-5	NA	CASRYDRTGYTF	TGTGCCAGCAGATACGACAGGACCGGCTACACCTTC
TRBJ2-2	NA	TRBV27	NA	CASSQPFGGLSGELFF	TGTGCCAGCAGTCAGCCCTTTGGGGGTCTATCCGGGGAGCTGTTTTTT
TRBJ1-5	few	TRBV18	NA	CASSPKRAEYSNQPQHF	TGTGCCAGCTCACCCAAGAGGGCAGAGTATAGCAATCAGCCCCAGCATTTT
TRBJ1-2	NA	TRBV12-3/TRBV12-4	TRBD1	CASSSPGQGPGYTF	TGTGCCAGCAGTTCACCGGGACAGGGGCCTGGCTACACCTTC
TRBJ1-4	NA	TRBV12-3/TRBV12-4	NA	CASSHREWGGEKLFF	TGTGCCAGCAGCCACAGGGAATGGGGAGGAGAAAAACTGTTTTTT
TRBJ2-1	NA	TRBV7-2	TRBD1	CASSLGTGLDEQFF	TGTGCCAGCAGCTTAGGGACAGGGCTCGATGAGCAGTTCTTC
TRBJ2-2	NA	TRBV13	TRBD1	CASSRTGGDFGELFF	TGTGCCAGCAGCCGGACAGGGGGAGACTTCGGGGAGCTGTTTTTT
TRBJ2-1	NA	TRBV29-1	NA	CSAHVYNEQFF	TGCAGCGCGCACGTCTACAATGAGCAGTTCTTC
TRBJ2-5	few	TRBV20-1	NA	CSARRGRAGETQYF	TGCAGTGCTAGAAGGGGGAGGGCCGGGGAGACCCAGTACTTC
TRBJ1-1	many	TRBV7-6	NA	CASSPQNAYGDTEAFF	TGTGCCAGCAGCCCCCAGAACGCCTATGGGGACACTGAAGCTTTCTTT
TRBJ2-1	NA	TRBV18	TRBD2	CASSPQRDEQFF	TGTGCCAGCTCACCACAGCGGGACGAGCAGTTCTTC
TRBJ1-5	NA	TRBV5-6	NA	CASSLDREGSNQPQHF	TGTGCCAGCAGCTTGGACAGGGAAGGGTCGAATCAGCCCCAGCATTTT